This T cell receptor (beta chain) was recorded in a study of post-analysis software for immune sequencing data. Study summary: Secondary progressive, relapsing-remitting and progressive-relapsing multiple sclerosis were among the included disease courses. Study-wide results and caveats: Samples made in the same batch grouped tightly together by F measure. Patients showed TRBV5-6, TRBV5-1 and TRBV20-1 among roughly five TRBV segments more frequent than in controls.

The CDR3 runs to 15 residues. The V and J ends lost 2 bases and 4 bases respectively, with 13 bases between them. Included in the TCR beta cDNA libraries were unique molecular identifiers. TCRdb reprocessed the PCR reads with MiXCR, giving one entry per CDR3 protein. There are roughly 700,000 distinct CDR3 sequences in the sample; about 32% occur only once, and about 0.5% lies in the top ten. Concerning this clonotype: Antigen specificity is unknown.

Source material: blood. This receptor was identified in a girl between 10 and 17 years old with multiple sclerosis. The chain has TRBV12-3 or TRBV12-4 and TRBJ2-3; D tentatively reads TRBD1 or TRBD2 (5 bases each). The CDR3 sequence is CASSLRERDPDTQYF. The CDR3 DNA sequence: TGTGCCAGCAGTTTAAGGGAGAGGGACCCAGATACGCAGTATTTT.